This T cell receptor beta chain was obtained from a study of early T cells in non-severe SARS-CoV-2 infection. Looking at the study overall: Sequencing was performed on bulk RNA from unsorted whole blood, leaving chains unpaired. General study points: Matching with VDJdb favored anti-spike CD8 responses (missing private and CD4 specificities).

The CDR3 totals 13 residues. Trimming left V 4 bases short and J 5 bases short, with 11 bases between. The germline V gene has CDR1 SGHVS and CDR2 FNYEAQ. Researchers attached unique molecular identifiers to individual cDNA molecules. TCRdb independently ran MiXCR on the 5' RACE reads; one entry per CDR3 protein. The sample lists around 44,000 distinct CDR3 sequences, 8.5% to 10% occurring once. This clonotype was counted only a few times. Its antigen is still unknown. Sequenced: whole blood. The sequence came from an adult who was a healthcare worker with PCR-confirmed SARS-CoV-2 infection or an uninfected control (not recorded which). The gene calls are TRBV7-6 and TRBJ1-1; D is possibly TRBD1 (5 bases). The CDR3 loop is CASSSGGKTEAFF. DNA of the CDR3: TGTGCCAGCAGCTCCGGGGGTAAGACTGAAGCTTTCTTT.